This TCR beta chain is from a study of Ad26.COV2.S vaccination and SARS-CoV-2 variants. Study-level information: Vaccine-arm donor from the placebo-controlled COV1001 Ad26.COV2.S trial. Donor got 5x10^10 or 1x10^11 viral particles of Ad26.COV2.S.

Notes on this clone: What it binds is not known.

This CDR3 contains 16 residues. CDR1 SGHRS and CDR2 YFSETQ come from the germline V gene. J gave up 2 bases and V 1 base, and 5 bases lay outside the gene matches. Noted treatment: around 19 received Ad26.COV2.S at low or high dose, single or two shots; a few received placebo; per-sample allocation not given. Collection of the samples took place on day 63 after the first injection of vaccine or placebo. Regarding the study as a whole: Spike-specific responses of CD8+ and CD4+ T cells were reported to display substantial breadth after vaccination. Measures of TCR breadth and depth may have fallen short of total T cell responses.

Only in-frame clones appear in the TCRdb table, and some are missing; sequencing was by immunoSEQ multiplex PCR. The table includes hundreds of thousands of clones, roughly 90% detected once. This sample comprised peripheral blood, obtained in a trial of Ad26.COV2.S vaccine versus placebo. The TCR originated in a person aged 18-60 years who received the Ad26.COV2.S COVID-19 vaccine or a placebo. The rearrangement joins TRBV5-1 to TRBJ2-1; the match to TRBD2 covers 8 bases. The CDR3 nucleotides read TGCGCCAGCAGCTTGAGACTAGCGATGACCTACAATGAGCAGTTCTTC. It translates to CASSLRLAMTYNEQFF. The full variable domain, completed using reference TRBV5-1 and TRBJ2-1, is KAGVTQTPRYLIKTRGQQVTLSCSPISGHRSVSWYQQTPGQGLQFLFEYFSETQRNKGNFPGRFSGRQFSNSRSEMNVSTLELGDSALYLCASSLRLAMTYNEQFFGPGTRLTVL.